The table lists the clone carrying this T cell receptor (beta chain) with many counts. The data belong to a study of Graves' ophthalmopathy and Graves' hyperthyroidism. CDR1 is KGHDR and CDR2 is SFDVKD in the germline V gene. V shed 7 bases, J shed 4 bases, and the junction held 7 bases outside the gene matches. This CDR3 contains 15 residues. Using RNA transcripts, the TCR beta CDR3 regions were amplified. HTBI-primed first-round RT-PCR preceded second-round multiplex PCR. MiXCR was run by TCRdb on the multiplex PCR reads, yielding one entry per CDR3 protein. This table has approximately 640,000 distinct CDR3 sequences, about two fifths appearing once.

The sequence came from an adult man with Graves' ophthalmopathy. Material for sequencing was peripheral blood. The V gene is TRBV24-1, the J gene TRBJ2-5; 11 bases line up with TRBD1. CDR3 amino acids: CATRGDRGVGETQYF. The CDR3 DNA follows: TGTGCCACCAGGGGGGACAGGGGGGTCGGAGAGACCCAGTACTTC.